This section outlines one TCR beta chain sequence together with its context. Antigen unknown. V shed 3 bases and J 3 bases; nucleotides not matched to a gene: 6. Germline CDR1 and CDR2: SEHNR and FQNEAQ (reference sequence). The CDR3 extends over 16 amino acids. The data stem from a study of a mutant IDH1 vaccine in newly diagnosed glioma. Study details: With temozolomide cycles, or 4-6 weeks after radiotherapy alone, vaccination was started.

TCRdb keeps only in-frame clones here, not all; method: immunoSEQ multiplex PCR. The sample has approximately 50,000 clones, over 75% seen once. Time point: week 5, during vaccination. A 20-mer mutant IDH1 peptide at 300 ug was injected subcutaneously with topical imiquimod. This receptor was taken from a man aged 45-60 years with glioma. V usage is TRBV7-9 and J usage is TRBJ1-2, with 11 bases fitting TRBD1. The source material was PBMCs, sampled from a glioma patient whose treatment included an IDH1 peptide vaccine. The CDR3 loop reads CASSFLTGQGDYGYTF. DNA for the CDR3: TGTGCCAGCAGCTTTTTAACGGGACAGGGGGACTATGGCTACACCTTC.